The clone carrying this T cell receptor (beta chain) was counted only a few times. Its antigen is undetermined. This sample was taken from a study of blood T cells in healthy people across ages. Overall study results and limits: Donor CMV status, an unknown factor, possibly confounded changes in expanded clonotypes.

A second 7 to 11 cycle PCR used barcoded and J-beta primers. TCRdb processed the 5' RACE reads anew with MiXCR; each CDR3 protein has one entry. The sample shows roughly 800,000 distinct CDR3 sequences, roughly 60% of them seen only once. Per sample, a minimum of 7 million PBMCs were isolated. Per sample, no less than 5.5 micrograms of total RNA were extracted. The CDR3 runs 15 residues. V lost 0 bases and J lost 2, with 8 bases in between. From germline, CDR1 is MNHEY and CDR2 SVGAGI. The TCR comes from a man younger than 40 in good health. The sequenced material came from blood. The chain is built from TRBV6-5 and TRBJ2-1; D may correspond to TRBD1 or TRBD2 (5 bases each). The CDR3: CASSYSRGTYNEQFF. In DNA, the CDR3 is TGTGCCAGCAGTTACTCGAGGGGTACCTACAATGAGCAGTTCTTC.